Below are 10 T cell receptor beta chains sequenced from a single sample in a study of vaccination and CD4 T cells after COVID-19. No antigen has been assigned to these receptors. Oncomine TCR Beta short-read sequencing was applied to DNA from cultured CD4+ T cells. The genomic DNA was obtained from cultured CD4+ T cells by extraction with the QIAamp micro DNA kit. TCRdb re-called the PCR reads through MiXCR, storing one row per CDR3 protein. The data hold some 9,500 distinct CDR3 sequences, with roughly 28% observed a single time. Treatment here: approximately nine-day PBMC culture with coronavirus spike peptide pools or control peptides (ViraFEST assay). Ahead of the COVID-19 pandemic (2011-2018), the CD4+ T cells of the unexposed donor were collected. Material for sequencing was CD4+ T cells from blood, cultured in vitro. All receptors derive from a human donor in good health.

In nucleotides, the CDR3 is TGTGCCAGCAGTTTAAGGCACGACTATAATTCACCCCTCCACTTT. It encodes CASSLRHDYNSPLHF. The chain has TRBV27 and TRBJ1-6; D call uncertain. The CDR3 contains 15 residues. Looked up from germline, CDR1 is MNHEY and CDR2 is SMNVEV (reference sequence). The V end lost 2 bases, the J end lost 3 bases, and 8 bases lay between the germline ends.

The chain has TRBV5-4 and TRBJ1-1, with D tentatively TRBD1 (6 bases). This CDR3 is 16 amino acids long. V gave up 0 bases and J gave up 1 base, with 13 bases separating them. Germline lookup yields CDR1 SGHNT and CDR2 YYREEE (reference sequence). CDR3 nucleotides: TGTGCCAGCAGCTTGGGGGGGGTACAGGGGAACACTGAAGCTTTCTTT. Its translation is CASSLGGVQGNTEAFF.

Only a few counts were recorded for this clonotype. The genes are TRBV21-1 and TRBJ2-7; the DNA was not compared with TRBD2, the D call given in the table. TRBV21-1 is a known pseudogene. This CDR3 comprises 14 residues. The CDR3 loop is CASSKGGIGYEQYF. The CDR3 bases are TGTGCCAGCAGCAAGGGCGGGATAGGCTACGAGCAGTACTTC.

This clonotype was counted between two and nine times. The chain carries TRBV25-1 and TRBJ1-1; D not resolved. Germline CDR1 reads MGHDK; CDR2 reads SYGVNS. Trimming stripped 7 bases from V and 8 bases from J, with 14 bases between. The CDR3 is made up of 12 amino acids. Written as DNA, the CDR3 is TGTGCCAGCATTTTAGGGTTGGGGGAAGCTTTCTTT. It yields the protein CASILGLGEAFF. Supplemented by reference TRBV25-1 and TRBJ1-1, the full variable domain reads EADIYQTPRYLVIGTGKKITLECSQTMGHDKMYWYQQDPGMELHLIHYSYGVNSTEKGDLSSESTVSRIRTEHFPLTLESARPSHTSQYLCASILGLGEAFFGQGTRLTVV.

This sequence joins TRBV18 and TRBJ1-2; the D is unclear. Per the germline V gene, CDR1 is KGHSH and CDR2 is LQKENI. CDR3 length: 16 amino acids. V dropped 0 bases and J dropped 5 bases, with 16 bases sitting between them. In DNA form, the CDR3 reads TGTGCCAGCTCACCACCGCAGGAGAGGTCTTATTATGGCTACACCTTC. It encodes CASSPPQERSYYGYTF.

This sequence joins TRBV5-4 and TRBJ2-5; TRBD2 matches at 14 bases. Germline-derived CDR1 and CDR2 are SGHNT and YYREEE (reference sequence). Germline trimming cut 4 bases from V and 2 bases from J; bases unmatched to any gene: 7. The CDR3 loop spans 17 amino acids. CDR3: CASSGGLAGDPQETQYF. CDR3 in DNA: TGTGCCAGCAGCGGGGGACTAGCGGGAGACCCTCAAGAGACCCAGTACTTC. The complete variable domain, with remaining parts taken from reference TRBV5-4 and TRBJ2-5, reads ETGVTQSPTHLIKTRGQQVTLRCSSQSGHNTVSWYQQALGQGPQFIFQYYREEENGRGNFPPRFSGLQFPNYSSELNVNALELDDSALYLCASSGGLAGDPQETQYFGPGTRLLVL.

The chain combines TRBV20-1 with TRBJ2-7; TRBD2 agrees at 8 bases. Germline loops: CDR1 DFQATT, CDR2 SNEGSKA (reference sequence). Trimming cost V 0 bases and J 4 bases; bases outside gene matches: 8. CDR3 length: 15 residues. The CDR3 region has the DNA TGCAGTGCTAGAGATCCCAGGACTAGCTTGTACGAGCAGTACTTC. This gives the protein CSARDPRTSLYEQYF.

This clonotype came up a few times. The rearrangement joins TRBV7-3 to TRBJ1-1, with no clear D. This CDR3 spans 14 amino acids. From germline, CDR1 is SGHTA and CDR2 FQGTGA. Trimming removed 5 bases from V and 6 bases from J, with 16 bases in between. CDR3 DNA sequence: TGTGCCAGCAGCAATTTCGGACTAGGAGCTGAAGCTTTCTTT. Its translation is CASSNFGLGAEAFF.

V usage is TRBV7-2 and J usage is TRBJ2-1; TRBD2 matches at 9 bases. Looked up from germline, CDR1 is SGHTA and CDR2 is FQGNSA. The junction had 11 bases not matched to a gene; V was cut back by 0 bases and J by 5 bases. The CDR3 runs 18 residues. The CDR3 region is CASSLALRIAGEDNEQFF. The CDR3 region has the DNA TGTGCCAGCAGCTTAGCGCTCCGGATAGCGGGAGAGGACAATGAGCAGTTCTTC.

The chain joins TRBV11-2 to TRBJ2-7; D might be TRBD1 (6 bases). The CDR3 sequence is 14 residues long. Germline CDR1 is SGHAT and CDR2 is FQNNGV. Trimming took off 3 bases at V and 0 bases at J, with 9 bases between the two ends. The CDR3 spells CASSFTGPSYEQYF. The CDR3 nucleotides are TGTGCCAGCAGCTTCACAGGGCCCTCCTACGAGCAGTACTTC.